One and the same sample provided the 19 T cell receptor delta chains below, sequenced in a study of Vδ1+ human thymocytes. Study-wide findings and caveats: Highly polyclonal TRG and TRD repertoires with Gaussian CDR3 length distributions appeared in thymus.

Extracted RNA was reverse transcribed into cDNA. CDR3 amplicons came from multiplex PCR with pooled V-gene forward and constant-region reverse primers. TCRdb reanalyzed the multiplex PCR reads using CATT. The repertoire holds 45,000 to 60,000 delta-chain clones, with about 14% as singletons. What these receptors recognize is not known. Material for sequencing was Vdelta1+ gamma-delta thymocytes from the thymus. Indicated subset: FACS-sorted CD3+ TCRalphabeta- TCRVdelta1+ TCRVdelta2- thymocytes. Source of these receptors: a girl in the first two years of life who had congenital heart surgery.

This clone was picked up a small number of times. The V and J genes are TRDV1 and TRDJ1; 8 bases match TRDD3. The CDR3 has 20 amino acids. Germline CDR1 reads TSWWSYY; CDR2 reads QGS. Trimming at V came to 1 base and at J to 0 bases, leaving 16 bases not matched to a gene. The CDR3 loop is CALGEPGDWGPTGYTDKLIF. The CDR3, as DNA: TGTGCTCTTGGGGAACCCGGGGACTGGGGGCCAACCGGGTACACCGATAAACTCATCTTT.

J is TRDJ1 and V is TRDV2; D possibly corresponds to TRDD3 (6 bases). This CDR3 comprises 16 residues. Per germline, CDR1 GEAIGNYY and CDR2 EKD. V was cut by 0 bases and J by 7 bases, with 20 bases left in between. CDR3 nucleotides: TGTGCCTGTGACACCGTTTTGCTGGGGCCGAGGGGTAAACTCATCTTT. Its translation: CACDTVLLGPRGKLIF.

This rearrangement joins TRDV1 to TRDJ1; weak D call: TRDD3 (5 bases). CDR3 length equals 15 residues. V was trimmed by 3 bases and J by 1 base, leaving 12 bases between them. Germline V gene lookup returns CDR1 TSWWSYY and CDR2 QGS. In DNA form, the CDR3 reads TGTGCTCTTGGGGACCCCGTAGGGGGCACCGATAAACTCATCTTT. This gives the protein CALGDPVGGTDKLIF.

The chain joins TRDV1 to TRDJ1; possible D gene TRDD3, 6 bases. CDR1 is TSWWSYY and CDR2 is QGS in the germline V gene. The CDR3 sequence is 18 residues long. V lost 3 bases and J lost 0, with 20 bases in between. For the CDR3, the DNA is TGTGCTCTTGGGGATGCCTACGTGGGGGCCTCCTACACCGATAAACTCATCTTT. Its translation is CALGDAYVGASYTDKLIF.

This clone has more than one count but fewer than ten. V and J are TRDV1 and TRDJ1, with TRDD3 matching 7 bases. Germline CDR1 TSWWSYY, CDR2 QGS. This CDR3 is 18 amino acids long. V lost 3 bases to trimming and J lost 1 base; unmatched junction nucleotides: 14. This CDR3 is CALGELRGILGRTDKLIF. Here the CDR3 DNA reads TGTGCTCTTGGGGAGCTCCGAGGGATACTAGGCCGCACCGATAAACTCATCTTT.

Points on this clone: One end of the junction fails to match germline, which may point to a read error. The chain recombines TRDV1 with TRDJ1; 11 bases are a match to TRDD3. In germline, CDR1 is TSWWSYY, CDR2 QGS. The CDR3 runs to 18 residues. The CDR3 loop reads CALGAVPSVGGYADKLIF. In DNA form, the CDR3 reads TGTGCTCTTGGGGCCGTTCCTAGTGTTGGGGGATACGCCGATAAACTCATCTTC.

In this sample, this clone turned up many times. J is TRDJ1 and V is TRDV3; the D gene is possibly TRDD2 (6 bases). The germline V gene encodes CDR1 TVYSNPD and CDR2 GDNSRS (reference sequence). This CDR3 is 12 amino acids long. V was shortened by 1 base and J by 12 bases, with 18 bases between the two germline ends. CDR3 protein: CAFTSYARRVIF. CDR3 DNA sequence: TGTGCCTTTACATCCTACGCCCGAAGGGTCATCTTT.

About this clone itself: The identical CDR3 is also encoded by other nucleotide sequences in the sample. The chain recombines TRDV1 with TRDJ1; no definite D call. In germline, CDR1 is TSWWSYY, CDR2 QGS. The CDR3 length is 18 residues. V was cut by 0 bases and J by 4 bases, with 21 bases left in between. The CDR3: CALGELNHPCPDNDKLIF. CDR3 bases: TGTGCTCTTGGGGAACTGAACCACCCCTGTCCAGACAACGATAAACTCATCTTT.

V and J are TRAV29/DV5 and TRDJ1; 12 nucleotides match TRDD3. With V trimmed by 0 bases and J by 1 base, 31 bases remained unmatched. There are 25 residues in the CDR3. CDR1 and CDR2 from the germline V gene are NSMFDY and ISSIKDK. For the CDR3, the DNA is TGTGCAGCAAGCGCGCGTATCCACCCTTACCGCTTTTCTGGGGGATACGAAGCGTGCACCGATAAACTCATCTTT. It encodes CAASARIHPYRFSGGYEACTDKLIF.

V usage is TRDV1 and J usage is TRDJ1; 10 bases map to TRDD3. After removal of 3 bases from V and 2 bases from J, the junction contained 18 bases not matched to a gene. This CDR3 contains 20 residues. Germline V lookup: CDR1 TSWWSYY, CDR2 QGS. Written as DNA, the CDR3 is TGTGCTCTTGGGGATCCACTACTGGGGGATTTGAGGAACTTTACCGATAAACTCATCTTT. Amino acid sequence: CALGDPLLGDLRNFTDKLIF.

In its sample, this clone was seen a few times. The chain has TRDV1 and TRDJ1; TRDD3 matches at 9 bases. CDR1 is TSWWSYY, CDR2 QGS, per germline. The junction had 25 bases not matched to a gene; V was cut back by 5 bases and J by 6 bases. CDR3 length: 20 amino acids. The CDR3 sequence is CALGSARGGIPRDATNKLIF. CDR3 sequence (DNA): TGTGCTCTTGGGTCCGCGAGAGGGGGGATACCGCGGGACGCCACAAATAAACTCATCTTT.

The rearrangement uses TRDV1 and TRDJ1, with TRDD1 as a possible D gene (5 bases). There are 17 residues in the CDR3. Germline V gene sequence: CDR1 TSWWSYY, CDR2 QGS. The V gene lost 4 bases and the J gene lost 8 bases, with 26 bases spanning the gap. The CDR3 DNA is TGTGCTCTTGGGGGATATAGTTTGTACACCTTTCTAGGGAAACTCATCTTT. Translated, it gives CALGGYSLYTFLGKLIF.

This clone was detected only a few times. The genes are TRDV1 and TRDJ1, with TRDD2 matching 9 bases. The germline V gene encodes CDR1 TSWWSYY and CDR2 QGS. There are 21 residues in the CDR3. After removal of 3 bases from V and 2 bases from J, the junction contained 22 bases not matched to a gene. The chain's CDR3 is CALGDGPAFLLTSSWTDKLIF. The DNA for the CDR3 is TGTGCTCTTGGGGACGGACCGGCCTTCCTACTGACTTCCTCGTGGACCGATAAACTCATCTTT.

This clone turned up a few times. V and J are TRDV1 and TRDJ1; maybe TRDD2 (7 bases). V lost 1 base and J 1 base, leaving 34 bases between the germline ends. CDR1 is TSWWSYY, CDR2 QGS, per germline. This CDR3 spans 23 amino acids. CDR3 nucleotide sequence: TGTGCTCTTGGGGAACCCTCCTATTCCTACCTTGGGGGGTACGGAGGTGTCACCGATAAACTCATCTTT. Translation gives CALGEPSYSYLGGYGGVTDKLIF.

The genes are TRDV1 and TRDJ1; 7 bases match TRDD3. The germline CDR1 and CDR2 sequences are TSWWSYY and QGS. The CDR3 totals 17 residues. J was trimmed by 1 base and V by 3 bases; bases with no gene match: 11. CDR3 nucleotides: TGTGCTCTTGGGGAGATCGCTGGTGGGGGACCCACCGATAAACTCATCTTT. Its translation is CALGEIAGGGPTDKLIF.

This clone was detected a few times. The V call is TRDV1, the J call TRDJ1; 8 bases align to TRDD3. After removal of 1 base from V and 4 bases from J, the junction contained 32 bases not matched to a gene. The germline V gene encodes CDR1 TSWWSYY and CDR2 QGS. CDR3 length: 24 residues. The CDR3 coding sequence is TGTGCTCTTGGGGAACGGCTATTCCTAAGTACTGGGGGTCCACCAAACTCAGTCCGCGATAAACTCATCTTT. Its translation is CALGERLFLSTGGPPNSVRDKLIF.

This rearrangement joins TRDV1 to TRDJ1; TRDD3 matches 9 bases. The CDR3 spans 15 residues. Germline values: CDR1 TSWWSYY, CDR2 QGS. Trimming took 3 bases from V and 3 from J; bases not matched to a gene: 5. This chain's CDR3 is CALGDPGDTSDKLIF. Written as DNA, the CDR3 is TGTGCTCTTGGGGACCCGGGGGATACTTCCGATAAACTCATCTTT.

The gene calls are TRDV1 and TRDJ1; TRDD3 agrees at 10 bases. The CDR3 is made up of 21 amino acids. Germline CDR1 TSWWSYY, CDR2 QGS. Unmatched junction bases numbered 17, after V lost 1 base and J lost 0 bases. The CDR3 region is CALGERPYAIRTGGYTDKLIF. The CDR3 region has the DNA TGTGCTCTTGGGGAACGGCCCTACGCTATTCGAACTGGGGGATACACCGATAAACTCATCTTT.

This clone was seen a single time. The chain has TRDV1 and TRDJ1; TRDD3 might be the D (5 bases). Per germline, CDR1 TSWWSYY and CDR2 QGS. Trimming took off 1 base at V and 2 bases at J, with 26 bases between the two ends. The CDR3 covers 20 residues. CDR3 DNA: TGTGCTCTTGGGGAACCTCTATTCTCCAGATGGCTGGGAAGGACCGATAAACTCATCTTT. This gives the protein CALGEPLFSRWLGRTDKLIF.